The clone carrying this T cell receptor (beta chain) was recorded a few times. This record belongs to a study of T-cell reconstitution after alpha-beta-depleted transplantation in children. Unique molecular identifiers featured in how the TCRbeta library was prepared. TCRdb ran MiXCR on the PCR reads and lists one entry per CDR3 protein. Of approximately 650,000 distinct CDR3 sequences in the sample, under 15% are singletons; the top ten hold around 0.76%. Germline V CDR1 and CDR2: MNHNS, SASEGT. Trimming pared 8 bases from V and 1 base from J, leaving 20 bases between. The CDR3 extends over 16 amino acids.

The chain couples TRBV6-1 to TRBJ2-5; D is perhaps TRBD2 (6 bases). Sequences were derived from PBMCs, sampled before TCRalphabeta/CD19-depleted stem cell transplant. The sequence derives from a girl aged 2 to 9 with congenital amegakaryocytic thrombocytopenia, due to receive a stem cell transplant. The CDR3 loop reads CASHTRGSPSQETQYF. The CDR3 region has the DNA TGTGCCAGCCACACGCGGGGCAGTCCTTCCCAAGAGACCCAGTACTTC.